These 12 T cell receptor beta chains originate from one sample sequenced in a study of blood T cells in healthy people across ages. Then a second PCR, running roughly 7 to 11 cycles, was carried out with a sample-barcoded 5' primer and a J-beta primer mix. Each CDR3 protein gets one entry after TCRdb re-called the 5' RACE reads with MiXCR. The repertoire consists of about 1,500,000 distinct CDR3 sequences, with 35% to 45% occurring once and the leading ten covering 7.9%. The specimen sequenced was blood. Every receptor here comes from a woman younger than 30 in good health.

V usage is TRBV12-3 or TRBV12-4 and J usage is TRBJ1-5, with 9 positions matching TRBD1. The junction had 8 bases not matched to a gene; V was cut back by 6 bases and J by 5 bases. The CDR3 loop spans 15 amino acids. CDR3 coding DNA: TGTGCCAGCAGCCGCGACAGGGGGATGTATCAGCCCCAGCATTTT. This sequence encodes CASSRDRGMYQPQHF.

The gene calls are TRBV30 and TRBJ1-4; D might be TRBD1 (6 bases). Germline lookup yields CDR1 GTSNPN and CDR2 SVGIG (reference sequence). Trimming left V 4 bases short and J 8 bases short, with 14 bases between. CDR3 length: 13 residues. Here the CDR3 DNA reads TGTGCCTGGAAGGGGGGGCGTCGGGAAAAACTGTTTTTT. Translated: CAWKGGRREKLFF.

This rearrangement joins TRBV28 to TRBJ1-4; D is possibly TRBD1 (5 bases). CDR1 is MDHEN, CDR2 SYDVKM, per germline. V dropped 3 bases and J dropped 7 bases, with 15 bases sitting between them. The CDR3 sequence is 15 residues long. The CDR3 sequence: CASSLGLRGAEKLFF. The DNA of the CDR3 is TGTGCCAGCAGTTTGGGTCTAAGGGGAGCTGAAAAACTGTTTTTT.

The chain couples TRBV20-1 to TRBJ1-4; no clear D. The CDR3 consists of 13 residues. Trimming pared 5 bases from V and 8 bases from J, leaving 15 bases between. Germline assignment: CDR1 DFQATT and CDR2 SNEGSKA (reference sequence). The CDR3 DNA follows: TGCAGTGCTGCCCAGGCGGACGGGGAAAAACTGTTTTTT. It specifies CSAAQADGEKLFF.

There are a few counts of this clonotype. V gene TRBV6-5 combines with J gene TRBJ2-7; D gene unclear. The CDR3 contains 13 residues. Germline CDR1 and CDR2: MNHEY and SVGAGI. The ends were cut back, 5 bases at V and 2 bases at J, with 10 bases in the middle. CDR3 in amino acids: CASSRGPTYEQYF. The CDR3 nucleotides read TGTGCCAGCAGTCGAGGACCGACCTACGAGCAGTACTTC.

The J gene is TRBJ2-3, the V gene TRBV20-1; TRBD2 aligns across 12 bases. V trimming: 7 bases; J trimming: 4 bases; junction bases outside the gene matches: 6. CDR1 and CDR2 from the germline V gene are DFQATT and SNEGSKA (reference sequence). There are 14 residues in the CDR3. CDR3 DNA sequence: TGCAGTGGTAAACTAGCGGGGGGATCAGATACGCAGTATTTT. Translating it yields CSGKLAGGSDTQYF.

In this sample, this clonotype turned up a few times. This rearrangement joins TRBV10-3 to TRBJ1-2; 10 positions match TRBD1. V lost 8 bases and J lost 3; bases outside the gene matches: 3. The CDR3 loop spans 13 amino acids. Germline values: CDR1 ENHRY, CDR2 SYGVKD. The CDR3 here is CAIGGTGDYGYTF. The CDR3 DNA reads TGTGCCATCGGAGGGACAGGGGACTATGGCTACACCTTC.

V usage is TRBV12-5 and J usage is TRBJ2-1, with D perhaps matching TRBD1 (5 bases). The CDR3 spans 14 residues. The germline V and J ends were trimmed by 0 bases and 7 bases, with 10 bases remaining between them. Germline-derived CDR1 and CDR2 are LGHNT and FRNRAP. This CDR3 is CASGLVDSRNEQFF. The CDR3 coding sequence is TGTGCTAGTGGTTTGGTAGACAGCAGGAATGAGCAGTTCTTC.

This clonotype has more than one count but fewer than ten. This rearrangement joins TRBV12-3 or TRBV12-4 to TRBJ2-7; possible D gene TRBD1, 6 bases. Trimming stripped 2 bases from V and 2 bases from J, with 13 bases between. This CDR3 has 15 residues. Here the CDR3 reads CASSLMTGGPYEQYF. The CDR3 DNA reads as TGTGCCAGCAGTTTAATGACAGGTGGCCCCTACGAGCAGTACTTC.

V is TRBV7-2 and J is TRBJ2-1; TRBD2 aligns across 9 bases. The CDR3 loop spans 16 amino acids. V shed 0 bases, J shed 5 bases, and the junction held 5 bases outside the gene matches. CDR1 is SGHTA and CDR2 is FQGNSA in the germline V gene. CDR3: CASSLATGTSNNEQFF. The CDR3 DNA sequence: TGTGCCAGCAGCTTAGCCACCGGGACTAGCAACAATGAGCAGTTCTTC.

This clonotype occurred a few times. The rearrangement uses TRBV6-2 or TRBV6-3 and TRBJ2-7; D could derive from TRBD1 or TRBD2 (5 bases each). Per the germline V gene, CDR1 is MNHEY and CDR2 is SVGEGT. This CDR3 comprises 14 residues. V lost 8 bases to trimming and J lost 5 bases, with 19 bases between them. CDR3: CASRSTGTGHEQYF. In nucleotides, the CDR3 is TGTGCCAGCCGTTCGACCGGGACCGGTCACGAGCAGTACTTC.

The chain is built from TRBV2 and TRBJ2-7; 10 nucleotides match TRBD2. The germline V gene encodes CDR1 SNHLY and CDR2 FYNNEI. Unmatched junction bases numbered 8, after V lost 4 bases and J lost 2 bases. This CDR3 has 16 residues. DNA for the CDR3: TGTGCCAGCAGTGTTGGAAGCGGGGGGGCTACCTACGAGCAGTACTTC. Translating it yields CASSVGSGGATYEQYF.